This T cell receptor beta chain was sequenced in a study of identical twins (dated by TCRdb to about 2016). With regard to the full study: To test whether fetal clonotypes persist, the study used deep sequencing on TCR alpha and beta repertoires from monozygotic twins, unrelated adults of various ages, and cord blood. Replicate twin experiments were performed at different times using different library preparation protocols to rule out contamination.

Library creation used 5' RACE. The sample was run on an Illumina HiSeq 2000. Template switching added a universal primer binding site, and the final cDNA carried a unique molecular identifier that allowed TCR cDNA molecules to be counted accurately. First-strand cDNA for TCR alpha and beta chains was synthesized from specific primers in the conserved constant-segment region. Each cDNA library was double barcoded, with a SMART-Mk sample barcode plus Illumina barcodes, to control for contamination. TruSeq adapter sequences and Illumina sample barcodes were added in two successive PCR steps. The Illumina HiSeq platform was used with custom primers to sequence TCR alpha and beta cDNA libraries. Regarding the original processing steps: MiGEC processed the raw reads to extract unique molecular identifiers, while MiXCR was used to determine the CDR3 positions. For each individual, recombination models were inferred using an EM algorithm with the repgenHMM and IGoR tools. The analysis of shared clonotypes was done with the tcR package in R, with sharing normalized by the product of cloneset sizes. To study raw recombination free of thymic and clonal selection effects, out-of-frame nonproductive sequences were analyzed. TCRdb applied fastp at Q25 and MiXCR to the public reads, then kept only in-frame beta chains. Identical CDR3 proteins give one entry, which carries the most common genes and DNA. These V and J calls are TCRdb output, not the study's own analysis. This sample lists more than 1.5 million distinct CDR3 sequences; about 32% were detected once. The ten largest clones capture 0.27% of the sample.

All donors were healthy Caucasians. Study-level results and caveats: Fewer insertions were carried by abundant cord blood beta clonotypes, a similar but weaker trend appeared in young adult naive repertoires, and no such trend appeared in memory repertoires. Out-of-frame TCR alpha sequences shared between twins showed an excess of low generation-probability sequences compared with coincidental sharing between unrelated individuals. Excess twin sharing in beta out-of-frame sequences was weaker because fewer shared sequences lowered the signal-to-noise ratio. Because the same donors could not be followed over many years, the conclusions depended on cross-sectional statistical analysis. Out-of-frame TCR alpha sharing in monozygotic twins was systematically underestimated by recombination models, whereas sharing between unrelated individuals was in agreement with the recombination models. Invariant T cells such as MAIT and iNKT could partly confound zero-insertion analyses, although diverse VJ usage argued against such confounding for most clonotypes.

The germline V gene yields SGHTA for CDR1 and FQGNSA for CDR2. For this chain, trimming is 3 bases at the V end and 0 bases at the J end, and the number of junction bases without a gene match is 7. The CDR3 runs 16 amino acids, cysteine and phenylalanine included. The CDR3 DNA has 48 bases and is translated from base 1. Remarks on this clonotype: Its target antigen remains unknown. Per-base quality was not reported, and no clone a single base away is much larger than it.

Sequenced: cord blood. The rearranged chain carries TRBV7-2 and TRBJ2-5, with TRBD2 matching 7 junction bases. The receptor comes from a newborn girl in good health. The CDR3 in this case is CTSSFAGTIYQETQYF. The DNA sequence is given as TGTACCAGCAGCTTCGCCGGGACTATATACCAAGAGACCCAGTACTTC.